Shown below are 30 T cell receptor beta chains from a single sample sequenced in a study of T cell responses to AZD1222 COVID-19 vaccine. Profiled with immunoSEQ multiplex PCR; TCRdb holds only in-frame clones, not every one. The sample has 150,000 or so clones, 82% seen once. Sequencing used peripheral blood, obtained on day 0 of MenACWY control vaccination. The receptors were sampled from an adult in good health.

This chain links TRBV7-2 with TRBJ2-5; 10 nucleotides align to TRBD2. The germline V gene has CDR1 SGHTA and CDR2 FQGNSA. The V gene end was trimmed by 6 bases and the J gene end by 4 bases; junction bases not matched to a gene: 5. CDR3 length: 14 residues. CDR3 loop: CASSGTSGVETQYF. CDR3 bases: TGTGCCAGCAGTGGAACTAGCGGGGTAGAGACCCAGTACTTC.

The chain couples TRBV7-3 to TRBJ2-2; possibly TRBD1 for D (6 bases). This CDR3 contains 16 residues. CDR1 SGHTA and CDR2 FQGTGA come from the germline V gene. The germline V and J ends were trimmed by 0 bases and 4 bases, with 12 bases remaining between them. CDR3 bases: TGTGCCAGCAGCTTAACCGGGAAGGGGGTCACCGGGGAGCTGTTTTTT. It is translated as CASSLTGKGVTGELFF.

The chain has TRBV4-1 and TRBJ2-7; D is uncertain. This CDR3 spans 14 amino acids. The V gene's germline CDR1 is MGHRA and CDR2 YSYEKL. The germline V and J ends were trimmed by 0 bases and 2 bases, with 8 bases remaining between them. The CDR3 DNA sequence: TGCGCCAGCAGCCAAGAATTGGCCCCCTACGAGCAGTACTTC. Its translation is CASSQELAPYEQYF.

The chain couples TRBV4-2 to TRBJ2-3, with 8 bases fitting TRBD2. The CDR3 contains 16 residues. The germline V gene encodes CDR1 LGHNA and CDR2 YNFKEQ. V lost 3 bases, J lost 6 bases, and 11 bases stayed unmatched. The CDR3 coding sequence is TGTGCCAGCAGCCAGGCCCGCCGGGGGGGCCGCGATACGCAGTATTTT. Protein: CASSQARRGGRDTQYF.

In regard to this clone: A read error may account for a junction end that differs from germline. The chain is built from TRBV5-8 and TRBJ1-6; D is ambiguous. The length of the CDR3 is 11 residues. Germline CDR1 SGHTS, CDR2 YDEGEE. In DNA, the CDR3 is TGTGCCAGCAGCGCCGGGCTCCGCGTGGACTTT. Its protein is CASSAGLRVDF.

The chain is built from TRBV27 and TRBJ1-5; D is unclear. Germline CDR1 is MNHEY and CDR2 is SMNVEV (reference sequence). The V end was cut by 4 bases, the J end by 0 bases, with 16 bases between. CDR3 size: 17 residues. The CDR3 DNA follows: TGTGCCAGCAGTTCCCTCGTGGGAATTTATAGCAATCAGCCCCAGCATTTT. Its translation: CASSSLVGIYSNQPQHF.

This sequence joins TRBV5-1 and TRBJ2-3, with 9 positions matching TRBD2. CDR1 is SGHRS and CDR2 is YFSETQ in the germline V gene. Trimming cost V 1 base and J 1 base; bases outside gene matches: 16. The CDR3 contains 20 residues. CDR3 nucleotide sequence: TGCGCCAGCAGCTTGCCTTCGGAGGCGGGGGGGCAGTACCGCACAGATACGCAGTATTTT. Residues: CASSLPSEAGGQYRTDTQYF.

This clone was seen only once. V is TRBV28 and J is TRBJ2-1; perhaps TRBD2 as D (6 bases). There are 17 residues in the CDR3. Germline CDR1 MDHEN, CDR2 SYDVKM. The V and J ends lost 3 bases and 2 bases respectively, with 17 bases between them. The CDR3 loop is CASSLSRTSSTYNEQFF. The CDR3 nucleotides read TGTGCCAGCAGTTTGAGCCGAACTAGCTCAACCTACAATGAGCAGTTCTTC. Variable domain in full (rest from reference TRBV28 and TRBJ2-1): DVKVTQSSRYLVKRTGEKVFLECVQDMDHENMFWYRQDPGLGLRLIYFSYDVKMKEKGDIPEGYSVSREKKERFSLILESASTNQTSMYLCASSLSRTSSTYNEQFFGPGTRLTVL.

The J gene is TRBJ1-1, the V gene TRBV3-1 (or the pseudogene TRBV3-2), with a tentative D call TRBD1 (5 bases). V gave up 1 base and J gave up 6 bases, with 12 bases separating them. The germline V gene encodes CDR1 LGHDT and CDR2 YNNKEL (reference sequence). CDR3 length: 14 residues. CDR3 protein: CASSQGGPGPEAFF. The CDR3 DNA sequence: TGTGCCAGCAGCCAAGGAGGGCCAGGGCCTGAAGCTTTCTTT.

The chain recombines TRBV6-1 with TRBJ2-5, with D unresolved. V gave up 0 bases and J gave up 9 bases, with 14 bases separating them. Germline CDR1 MNHNS, CDR2 SASEGT. The CDR3 has 14 amino acids. The CDR3 DNA reads TGTGCCAGCAGTGAAGCAGGCGGCCAGTGGGCCCAGTACTTC. Translated: CASSEAGGQWAQYF.

This clone was detected once. This chain connects TRBV7-2 to TRBJ2-2; no clear D gene. Trimming pared 0 bases from V and 6 bases from J, leaving 8 bases between. This CDR3 region has 14 residues. Germline lookup yields CDR1 SGHTA and CDR2 FQGNSA. CDR3 DNA sequence: TGTGCCAGCAGCTTAGCGCGCTCGGCCGGGGAGCTGTTTTTT. As protein: CASSLARSAGELFF.

The rearrangement uses TRBV6-1 and TRBJ2-6; unclear D gene. V was clipped by 1 base and J by 0 bases, with 10 bases between them. Per the germline V gene, CDR1 is MNHNS and CDR2 is SASEGT. The CDR3 covers 17 residues. CDR3 region: CASSEGNTASGANVLTF. In DNA, the CDR3 is TGTGCCAGCAGTGAAGGAAACACAGCCTCTGGGGCCAACGTCCTGACTTTC.

V usage is TRBV19 and J usage is TRBJ1-5, with D unresolved. The CDR3 extends over 18 amino acids. Germline V gives CDR1 LNHDA, CDR2 SQIVND (reference sequence). V was pared by 8 bases and J by 3 bases, with 26 bases between. The CDR3 coding sequence is TGTGCCAGTGCTAGCGCGCGGGAATTGTTACAAATCAATCAGCCCCAGCATTTT. It yields the protein CASASARELLQINQPQHF.

The chain carries TRBV2 and TRBJ1-1; D remains ambiguous. CDR1 and CDR2 from the germline V gene are SNHLY and FYNNEI. The CDR3 extends over 11 amino acids. V lost 8 bases and J lost 1, with 5 bases in between. The CDR3 DNA sequence: TGTGCCAGCGCAGAGAACACTGAAGCTTTCTTT. Amino acids: CASAENTEAFF.

This rearrangement joins TRBV4-2 to TRBJ1-2, with D possibly being TRBD1 (5 bases). CDR3 size: 15 residues. Germline values: CDR1 LGHNA, CDR2 YNFKEQ. The V end was cut by 0 bases, the J end by 5 bases, with 13 bases between. CDR3: CASSQEEGIEYGYTF. The CDR3 DNA is TGTGCCAGCAGCCAAGAAGAGGGGATCGAGTATGGCTACACCTTC.

V is TRBV28 and J is TRBJ1-3, with D tentatively TRBD1 (6 bases). V shed 3 bases and J shed 0 bases, with 9 bases lying between them. Per germline, CDR1 MDHEN and CDR2 SYDVKM. The CDR3 runs to 15 residues. CDR3 in DNA: TGTGCCAGCAGTTTGGGGGGCCTCTCTGGAAACACCATATATTTT. Residues: CASSLGGLSGNTIYF. The whole variable domain, remainder taken from reference TRBV28 and TRBJ1-3, is DVKVTQSSRYLVKRTGEKVFLECVQDMDHENMFWYRQDPGLGLRLIYFSYDVKMKEKGDIPEGYSVSREKKERFSLILESASTNQTSMYLCASSLGGLSGNTIYFGEGSWLTVV.

The rearrangement links TRBV19 to TRBJ1-5; a possible D gene is TRBD1 (5 bases). The CDR3 sequence is 17 residues long. Between the trimmed V and J ends, which lost 5 bases and 7 bases, there was a span of 24 bases. Germline assignment: CDR1 LNHDA and CDR2 SQIVND (reference sequence). The CDR3 sequence is CASSPDWRTHTGQPQHF. In nucleotides, the CDR3 is TGTGCCAGTAGTCCCGATTGGCGGACACACACGGGGCAGCCCCAGCATTTT. The complete variable domain, with remaining parts taken from reference TRBV19 and TRBJ1-5, reads DGGITQSPKYLFRKEGQNVTLSCEQNLNHDAMYWYRQDPGQGLRLIYYSQIVNDFQKGDIAEGYSVSREKKESFPLTVTSAQKNPTAFYLCASSPDWRTHTGQPQHFGDGTRLSIL.

This clone was found a few times. The rearrangement links TRBV6-5 to TRBJ2-7; a possible D gene is TRBD2 (6 bases). V was clipped by 8 bases and J by 2 bases, with 13 bases between them. CDR1 is MNHEY, CDR2 SVGAGI, per germline. There are 13 residues in the CDR3. CDR3 DNA sequence: TGTGCCAGCGATCCGGGACTGACCTACGAGCAGTACGTC. Its translation: CASDPGLTYEQYV.

This clone appeared a single time. J is TRBJ1-2 and V is TRBV2; D gene ambiguous. V lost 3 bases to trimming and J lost 3 bases, with 14 bases between them. Germline CDR1 reads SNHLY; CDR2 reads FYNNEI. The CDR3 has 15 residues. CDR3 nucleotide sequence: TGTGCCAGCAGTGACTCGCTGCCTAAGGACTATGGCTACACCTTC. Translated: CASSDSLPKDYGYTF.

This sequence joins TRBV30 and TRBJ2-1, with 9 bases aligning to TRBD1. With V trimmed by 8 bases and J by 5 bases, 16 bases remained unmatched. The CDR3 has 16 amino acids. Germline values: CDR1 GTSNPN, CDR2 SVGIG (reference sequence). In DNA, the CDR3 is TGTGCCGGCCGCGGGTGGTCGGGACAGGGAGACAATGAGCAGTTCTTC. Translated, it gives CAGRGWSGQGDNEQFF.

The chain carries TRBV7-9 and TRBJ1-2, with 7 bases aligning to TRBD1. The J segment lost 4 bases and the V segment lost 5 bases, leaving 4 bases of the junction unmatched. CDR1 and CDR2 (germline): SEHNR, FQNEAQ (reference sequence). The CDR3 runs 13 residues. The CDR3 sequence is CASSQPGGYGYTF. DNA of the CDR3: TGTGCCAGCAGCCAACCAGGGGGCTATGGCTACACCTTC.

J is TRBJ2-6 and V is TRBV6-1; D might be TRBD1 or TRBD2, each matching 5 bases. This CDR3 region has 14 residues. V lost 3 bases to trimming and J lost 2 bases, with 5 bases between them. CDR1 MNHNS and CDR2 SASEGT come from the germline V gene. The CDR3 DNA follows: TGTGCCAGCAGTGAGGGGGCTGGGGCCAACGTCCTGACTTTC. Translation gives CASSEGAGANVLTF.

The chain has TRBV7-8 and TRBJ2-3; the D gene could be TRBD1 or TRBD2 (6 bases each). V was shortened by 5 bases and J by 0 bases, with 15 bases between the two germline ends. CDR3 size: 16 residues. In germline, CDR1 is SGHVS, CDR2 FQNEAQ. The CDR3 nucleotides read TGTGCCAGCAGCCGAGGGGGGCAGATGAGCACAGATACGCAGTATTTT. Its protein is CASSRGGQMSTDTQYF.

The V gene is TRBV19, the J gene TRBJ2-2; no firm D call. CDR1 and CDR2 from the germline V gene are LNHDA and SQIVND (reference sequence). The germline V and J ends were trimmed by 3 bases and 5 bases, with 13 bases remaining between them. The CDR3 consists of 15 residues. CDR3 residues: CASSMGTTRTGELFF. The CDR3 DNA follows: TGTGCCAGTAGTATGGGAACAACAAGAACCGGGGAGCTGTTTTTT.

This chain joins TRBV27 and TRBJ1-2; D possibly corresponds to TRBD1 (5 bases). Between the trimmed V and J ends, which lost 4 bases and 0 bases, there was a span of 6 bases. Per the germline V gene, CDR1 is MNHEY and CDR2 is SMNVEV (reference sequence). CDR3 size: 13 residues. CDR3 DNA: TGTGCCAGCAGTTCGACAGCTAACTATGGCTACACCTTC. This sequence encodes CASSSTANYGYTF.

The CDR3 spells CASSLGPSAAFF. In DNA form, the CDR3 reads TGTGCCAGCAGCTTGGGACCCTCGGCAGCTTTCTTT. The chain carries TRBV5-4 and TRBJ1-1; D is unclear. CDR1 is SGHNT and CDR2 is YYREEE in the germline V gene (reference sequence). V was shortened by 0 bases and J by 10 bases, with 10 bases between the two germline ends. CDR3 length: 12 amino acids.

This clone was detected once. V is TRBV11-3 and J is TRBJ1-1; D remains unclear. Trimming shortened V by 2 bases and J by 2 bases, and 0 bases separated the two germline ends. Per germline, CDR1 SGHNT and CDR2 YENEEA. CDR3 length: 11 residues. The CDR3 loop is CASSLNTEAFF. The CDR3 bases are TGTGCCAGCAGCTTAAACACTGAAGCTTTCTTT. The whole variable domain, filled in from reference TRBV11-3 and TRBJ1-1, reads EAGVVQSPRYKIIEKKQPVAFWCNPISGHNTLYWYLQNLGQGPELLIRYENEEAVDDSQLPKDRFSAERLKGVDSTLKIQPAELGDSAVYLCASSLNTEAFFGQGTRLTVV.

This chain uses TRBV27 with TRBJ2-7; the match to TRBD2 covers 12 bases. CDR1 is MNHEY, CDR2 SMNVEV, per germline (reference sequence). The CDR3 totals 18 residues. V was pared by 5 bases and J by 2 bases, with 13 bases of the junction left unmatched. In DNA, the CDR3 is TGTGCCAGCAGTCCCCCGACTAGCGGGGGCGGCCCGGCCTACGAGCAGTACGTC. It translates to CASSPPTSGGGPAYEQYV.

This clone was recorded once. The V call is TRBV3-1 (or the pseudogene TRBV3-2), the J call TRBJ1-6; D might be TRBD1 (6 bases). Trimming stripped 10 bases from V and 7 bases from J, with 14 bases between. The germline CDR1 and CDR2 sequences are LGHDT and YNNKEL (reference sequence). The CDR3 sequence is 13 residues long. The CDR3 DNA reads TGTGCCACCAAGGACAGTAAGAATTCACCCCTCCACTTT. Translated: CATKDSKNSPLHF.

This clone was detected only a few times. The genes are TRBV18 and TRBJ2-5; D uncertain. In germline, CDR1 is KGHSH, CDR2 LQKENI. V was cut by 2 bases and J by 3 bases, with 10 bases left in between. This CDR3 region has 14 residues. The CDR3 DNA sequence: TGTGCCAGCTCACCAAGTCACCAGAAAGAGACCCAGTACTTC. The encoded protein is CASSPSHQKETQYF.